These T cell receptor beta chains were read from a single sample in a study of brain metastases from non-small cell lung cancer. Sequencing was performed with immunoSEQ multiplex PCR; in TCRdb, only in-frame clones are kept and a portion is missing. The profile covers some 4,500 clones, with around 85% appearing a single time and under 6% taken by the ten largest. Sequencing was performed on primary lung tumor tissue. Receptor source: a donor at least 40 years old with non-small cell lung cancer. The CDR3 runs from the conserved cysteine through the conserved F or W. A D gene is named only where the DNA matches it firmly. Only some rows state a clone size, as once, few, many or a class for expanded clones.

j_call,d_call,clone_size,v_call,cdr3_nt,cdr3_aa
TRBJ2-7,TRBD2,.,TRBV9,TGTGCCAGCAGCGTAGACCCAGCGGGGACCTACGAGCAGTACTTC,CASSVDPAGTYEQYF
TRBJ1-2,.,.,TRBV27,TGTGCCAGCAGCCCCCGGGGCAGGGGTGGCTATGGCTACACCTTC,CASSPRGRGGYGYTF
TRBJ2-7,.,.,TRBV5-8,TGTGCCAGCAGCTTGGGGGGCAGGACCGAGCAGTACTTC,CASSLGGRTEQYF
TRBJ2-7,.,.,TRBV7-9,TGTGCCAGCAGCCTGGAGGACGGGACCTACGAGCAGTACTTC,CASSLEDGTYEQYF
TRBJ2-1,.,.,TRBV13,TGTGCCAGCAGCTTCCTGACTAGTGCCTCCTACAATGAGCAGTTCTTC,CASSFLTSASYNEQFF
TRBJ2-3,TRBD2,once,TRBV7-9,TGTGCCAGCAGCTTAGGAGCGGGAGGATCAGATACGCAGTATTTT,CASSLGAGGSDTQYF
TRBJ2-5,TRBD1,.,TRBV7-3,TGTGCCAGCAGCTCGGGACAGGGTTTGGAGACCCAGTACTTC,CASSSGQGLETQYF
TRBJ2-3,.,few,TRBV19,TGTGCCAGTGGGGCAGGGCGCACAGATACGCAGTATTTT,CASGAGRTDTQYF
TRBJ1-5,.,.,TRBV5-3,TGTGCCAGAAGCTTAACAGGGAGCGAGCCCCAGCATTTT,CARSLTGSEPQHF
TRBJ2-3,TRBD2,.,TRBV28,TGTGCCAGCAGGGGGACTAGCGGGAGGGCCCCAGATACGCAGTATTTT,CASRGTSGRAPDTQYF